The text below deals with one T cell receptor beta chain. Its specificity is unknown. The germline V and J ends were trimmed by 3 bases and 2 bases, with 14 bases remaining between them. Germline lookup yields CDR1 LNHNV and CDR2 YYDKDF (reference sequence). The CDR3 loop spans 15 amino acids. Then a second PCR, running roughly 7 to 11 cycles, was carried out with a sample-barcoded 5' primer and a J-beta primer mix. One entry per CDR3 protein results from TCRdb running MiXCR on the 5' RACE reads. This table holds about 1.8 million distinct CDR3 sequences, roughly 49% found once. These data originate in a study of blood T cells in healthy people across ages. Study-wide results and caveats: The unknown donor CMV status may have confounded expanded clonotype changes. Per-million-T-cell TCR beta diversity fell roughly linearly with age. TCR beta diversity tracked closely with naive T cell percentage. Higher diversity and more naive CD4+ cells were features of long-lived donors, compared to aged donors.

This receptor was obtained from a woman between 40 and 55 years old in good health. Sequenced sample: blood. The chain joins TRBV15 to TRBJ2-7; perhaps TRBD1 as D (6 bases). The CDR3 spells CATSSTTAGAYEQYF. Here the CDR3 DNA reads TGTGCCACCAGCAGTACTACGGCAGGGGCCTACGAGCAGTACTTC.